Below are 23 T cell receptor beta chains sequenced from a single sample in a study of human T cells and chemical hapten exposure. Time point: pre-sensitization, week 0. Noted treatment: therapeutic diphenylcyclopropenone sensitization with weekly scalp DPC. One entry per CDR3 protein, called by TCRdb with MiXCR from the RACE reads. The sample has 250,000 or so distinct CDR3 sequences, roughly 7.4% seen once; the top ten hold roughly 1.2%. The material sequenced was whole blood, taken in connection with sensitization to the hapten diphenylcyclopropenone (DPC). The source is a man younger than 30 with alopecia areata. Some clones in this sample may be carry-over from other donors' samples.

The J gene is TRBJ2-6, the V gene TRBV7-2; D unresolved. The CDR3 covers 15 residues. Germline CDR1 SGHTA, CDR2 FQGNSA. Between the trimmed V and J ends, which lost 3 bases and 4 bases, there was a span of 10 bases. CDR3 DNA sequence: TGTGCCAGCAGCTTTAACAGTGCAGGGGCCAACGTCCTGACTTTC. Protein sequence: CASSFNSAGANVLTF.

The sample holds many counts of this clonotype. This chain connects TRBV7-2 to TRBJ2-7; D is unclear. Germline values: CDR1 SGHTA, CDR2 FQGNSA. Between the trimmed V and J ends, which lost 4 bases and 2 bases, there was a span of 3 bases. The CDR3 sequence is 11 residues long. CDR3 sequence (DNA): TGTGCCAGCAGCTCCGCCTACGAGCAGTACTTC. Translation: CASSSAYEQYF.

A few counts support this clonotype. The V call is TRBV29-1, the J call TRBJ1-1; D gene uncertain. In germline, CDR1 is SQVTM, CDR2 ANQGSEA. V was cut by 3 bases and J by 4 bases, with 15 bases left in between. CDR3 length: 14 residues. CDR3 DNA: TGCAGCGTTGATCCCCCCGTGGGTGGCACTGAAGCTTTCTTT. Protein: CSVDPPVGGTEAFF.

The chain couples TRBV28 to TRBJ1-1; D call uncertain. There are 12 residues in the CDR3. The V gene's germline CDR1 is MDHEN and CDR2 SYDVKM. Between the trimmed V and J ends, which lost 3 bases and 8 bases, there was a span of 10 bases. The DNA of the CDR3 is TGTGCCAGCAGTTTCGGGAGGGAGGAAGCTTTCTTT. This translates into CASSFGREEAFF.

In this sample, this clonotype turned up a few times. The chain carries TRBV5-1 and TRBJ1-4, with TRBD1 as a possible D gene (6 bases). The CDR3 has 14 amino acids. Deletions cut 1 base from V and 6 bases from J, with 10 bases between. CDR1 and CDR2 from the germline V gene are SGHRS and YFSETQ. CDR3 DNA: TGCGCCAGCAGCTTGCTAGGGGGTGATGAAAAACTGTTTTTT. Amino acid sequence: CASSLLGGDEKLFF.

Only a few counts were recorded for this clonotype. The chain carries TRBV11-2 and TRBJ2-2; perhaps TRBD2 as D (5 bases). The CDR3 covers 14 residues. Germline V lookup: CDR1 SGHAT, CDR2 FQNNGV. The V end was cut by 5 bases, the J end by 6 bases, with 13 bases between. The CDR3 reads CASSLRTEAGELFF. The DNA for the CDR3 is TGTGCCAGCAGCCTCCGGACGGAGGCCGGGGAGCTGTTTTTT. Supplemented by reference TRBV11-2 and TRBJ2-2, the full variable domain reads EAGVAQSPRYKIIEKRQSVAFWCNPISGHATLYWYQQILGQGPKLLIQFQNNGVVDDSQLPKDRFSAERLKGVDSTLKIQPAKLEDSAVYLCASSLRTEAGELFFGEGSRLTVL.

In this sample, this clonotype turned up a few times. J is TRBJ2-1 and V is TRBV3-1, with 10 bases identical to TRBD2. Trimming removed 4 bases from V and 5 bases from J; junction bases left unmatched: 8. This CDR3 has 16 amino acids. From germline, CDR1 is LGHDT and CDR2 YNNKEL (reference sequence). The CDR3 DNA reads TGTGCCAGCAGCCTCCCAACTAGCGGGGCCCACAATGAGCAGTTCTTC. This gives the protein CASSLPTSGAHNEQFF.

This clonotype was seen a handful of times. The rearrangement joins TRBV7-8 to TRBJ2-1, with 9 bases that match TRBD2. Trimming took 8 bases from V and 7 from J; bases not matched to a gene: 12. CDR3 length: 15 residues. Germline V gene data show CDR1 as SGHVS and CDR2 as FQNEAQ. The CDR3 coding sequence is TGTGCCAGCTACGTTCGGCGGGGGGGCGATAATGAGCAGTTCTTC. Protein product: CASYVRRGGDNEQFF.

This CDR3 is CASSPRGGTQYF. The DNA of the CDR3 is TGTGCCAGCAGCCCCAGGGGAGGTACGCAGTATTTT. The chain carries TRBV28 and TRBJ2-3; D may match TRBD1 or TRBD2 (6 bases each). V lost 6 bases to trimming and J lost 8 bases, with 12 bases between them. The length of the CDR3 is 12 residues. Germline-derived CDR1 and CDR2 are MDHEN and SYDVKM. The full variable domain, completed using reference TRBV28 and TRBJ2-3, is DVKVTQSSRYLVKRTGEKVFLECVQDMDHENMFWYRQDPGLGLRLIYFSYDVKMKEKGDIPEGYSVSREKKERFSLILESASTNQTSMYLCASSPRGGTQYFGPGTRLTVL.

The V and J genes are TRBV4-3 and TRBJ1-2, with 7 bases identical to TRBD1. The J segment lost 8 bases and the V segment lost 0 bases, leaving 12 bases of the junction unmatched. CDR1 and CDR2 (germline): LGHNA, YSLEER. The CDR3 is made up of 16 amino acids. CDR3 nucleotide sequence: TGCGCCAGCAGCCAAGATGTGGGGACAGACAGATGGGGCTACACCTTC. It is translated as CASSQDVGTDRWGYTF.

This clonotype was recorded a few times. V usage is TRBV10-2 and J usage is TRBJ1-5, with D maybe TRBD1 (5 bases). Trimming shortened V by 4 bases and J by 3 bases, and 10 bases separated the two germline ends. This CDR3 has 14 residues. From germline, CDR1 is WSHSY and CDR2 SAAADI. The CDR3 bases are TGCGCCAGCAGTGTTTCAGGGAACAATCAGCCCCAGCATTTT. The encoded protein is CASSVSGNNQPQHF.

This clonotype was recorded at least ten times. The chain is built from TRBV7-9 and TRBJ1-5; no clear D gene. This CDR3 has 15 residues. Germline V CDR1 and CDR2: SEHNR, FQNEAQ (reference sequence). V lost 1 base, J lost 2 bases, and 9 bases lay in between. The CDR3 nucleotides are TGTGCCAGCAGCTTAGGAGGGTTTGGCAATCAGCCCCAGCATTTT. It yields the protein CASSLGGFGNQPQHF.

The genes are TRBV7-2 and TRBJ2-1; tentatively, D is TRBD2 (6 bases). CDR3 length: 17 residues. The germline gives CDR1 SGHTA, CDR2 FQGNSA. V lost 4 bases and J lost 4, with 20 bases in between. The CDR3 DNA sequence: TGTGCCAGCAGCTCATACGCCGGGACGGGGGAGTACAATGAGCAGTTCTTC. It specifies CASSSYAGTGEYNEQFF. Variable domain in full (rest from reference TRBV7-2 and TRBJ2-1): GAGVSQSPSNKVTEKGKDVELRCDPISGHTALYWYRQSLGQGLEFLIYFQGNSAPDKSGLPSDRFSAERTGGSVSTLTIQRTQQEDSAVYLCASSSYAGTGEYNEQFFGPGTRLTVL.

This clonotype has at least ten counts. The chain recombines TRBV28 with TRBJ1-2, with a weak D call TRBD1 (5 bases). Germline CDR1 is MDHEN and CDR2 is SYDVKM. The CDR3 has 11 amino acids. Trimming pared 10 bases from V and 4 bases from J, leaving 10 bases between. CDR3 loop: CATVTVYGYTF. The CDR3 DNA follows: TGTGCCACCGTGACAGTCTATGGCTACACCTTC.

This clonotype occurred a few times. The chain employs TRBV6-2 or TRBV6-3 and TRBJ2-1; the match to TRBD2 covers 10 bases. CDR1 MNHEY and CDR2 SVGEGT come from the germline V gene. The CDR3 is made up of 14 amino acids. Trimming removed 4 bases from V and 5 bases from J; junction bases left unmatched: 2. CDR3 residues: CASSSSGGDNEQFF. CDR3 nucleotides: TGTGCCAGCAGTTCTAGCGGGGGCGACAATGAGCAGTTCTTC.

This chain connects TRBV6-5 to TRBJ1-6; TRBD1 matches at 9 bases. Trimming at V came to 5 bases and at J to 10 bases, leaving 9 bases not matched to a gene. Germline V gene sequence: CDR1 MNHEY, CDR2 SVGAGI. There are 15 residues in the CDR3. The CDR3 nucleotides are TGTGCCAGCAGTCGGGGACAGGGAGTGGAATCACCCCTCCACTTT. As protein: CASSRGQGVESPLHF.

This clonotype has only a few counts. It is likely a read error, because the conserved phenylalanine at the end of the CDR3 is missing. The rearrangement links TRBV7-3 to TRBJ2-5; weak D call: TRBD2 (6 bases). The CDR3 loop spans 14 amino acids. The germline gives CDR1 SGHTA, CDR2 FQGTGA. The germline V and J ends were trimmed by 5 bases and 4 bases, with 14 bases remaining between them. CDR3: CASSMNRGGETQYI. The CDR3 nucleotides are TGTGCCAGCAGCATGAATAGGGGAGGAGAGACCCAGTACATC.

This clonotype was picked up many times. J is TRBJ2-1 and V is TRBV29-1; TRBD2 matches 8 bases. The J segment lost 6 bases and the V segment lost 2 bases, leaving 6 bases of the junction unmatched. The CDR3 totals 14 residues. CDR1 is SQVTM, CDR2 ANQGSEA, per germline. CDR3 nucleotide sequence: TGCAGCGTTGAAAGTAGCGGGGTATCCAATGAGCAGTTCTTC. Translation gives CSVESSGVSNEQFF.

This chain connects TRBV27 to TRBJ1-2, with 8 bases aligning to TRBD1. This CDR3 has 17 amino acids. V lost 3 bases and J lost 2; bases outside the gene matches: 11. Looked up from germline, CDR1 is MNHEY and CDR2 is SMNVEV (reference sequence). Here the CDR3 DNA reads TGTGCCAGCAGTTTCTTGCCCGGACAGGGTGAAAACTATGGCTACACCTTC. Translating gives CASSFLPGQGENYGYTF.

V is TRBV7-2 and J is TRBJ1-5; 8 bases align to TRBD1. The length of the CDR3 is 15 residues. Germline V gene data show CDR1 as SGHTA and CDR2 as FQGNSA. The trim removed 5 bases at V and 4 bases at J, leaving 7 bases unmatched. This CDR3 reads CASSRQGIMNQPQHF. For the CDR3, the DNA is TGTGCCAGCAGCCGACAGGGGATAATGAATCAGCCCCAGCATTTT.

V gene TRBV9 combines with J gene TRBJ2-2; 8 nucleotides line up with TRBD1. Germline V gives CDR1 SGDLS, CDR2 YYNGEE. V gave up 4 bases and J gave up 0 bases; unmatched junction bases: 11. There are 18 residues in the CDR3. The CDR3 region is CASSPGQGTPPNTGELFF. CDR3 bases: TGTGCCAGCAGCCCAGGACAGGGTACACCTCCGAACACCGGGGAGCTGTTTTTT.

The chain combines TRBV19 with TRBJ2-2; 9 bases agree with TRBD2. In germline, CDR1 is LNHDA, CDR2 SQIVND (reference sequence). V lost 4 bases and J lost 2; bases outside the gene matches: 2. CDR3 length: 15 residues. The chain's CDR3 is CASSKGLANTGELFF. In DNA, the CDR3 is TGTGCCAGTAGTAAGGGACTAGCCAACACCGGGGAGCTGTTTTTT.

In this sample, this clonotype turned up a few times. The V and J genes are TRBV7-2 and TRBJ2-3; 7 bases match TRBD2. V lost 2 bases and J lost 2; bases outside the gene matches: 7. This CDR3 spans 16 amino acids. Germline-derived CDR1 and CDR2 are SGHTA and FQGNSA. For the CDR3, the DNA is TGTGCCAGCAGCTTATTCTGGGCGGGGGACACAGATACGCAGTATTTT. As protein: CASSLFWAGDTDTQYF.